By share, the clone carrying this T cell receptor gamma chain ranks as medium-sized. Its antigen remains unknown. This CDR3 is also generated by other DNA sequences in the sample. After removal of 1 base from V and 4 bases from J, the junction contained 1 base not matched to a gene. The germline CDR1 and CDR2 sequences are EGSNGY and YDSYNSKV. This CDR3 is built from 12 residues. RNA was extracted from the cells and then reverse transcribed. Pooled V-gene forward primers with one constant-region reverse primer generated the CDR3 amplicons by multiplex PCR. TCRdb fed the multiplex PCR reads to CATT. The table records over 25,000 gamma-chain clones, over 15% of them present only once. Between about 96% and 99.6% of sorted thymocytes were Vdelta1+. The sample belongs to a study of Vδ1+ human thymocytes. Study findings and constraints: Unexpected Vdelta2 sequences could cause misinterpretation of bulk repertoire data. Unlike peripheral blood Vdelta1+ controls, thymic delta-chain sequences included about 20% Vdelta2 and few Vdelta3. Thymic TRG and TRD repertoires appeared highly polyclonal. TRD repertoires were essentially private, unlike widely shared TRG clonotypes.

The clonotype originates from a boy younger than two who had congenital heart surgery. Sample: Vdelta1+ gamma-delta thymocytes from the thymus. Subset denoted: FACS-sorted CD3+ TCRalphabeta- TCRVdelta1+ TCRVdelta2- thymocytes. The chain joins TRGV2 to TRGJ1 or TRGJ2. CDR3 protein: CATWDGYYKKLF. CDR3 DNA sequence: TGTGCCACCTGGGACGGCTATTATAAGAAACTCTTT.